What follows are 20 T cell receptor beta chains derived from one specimen sequenced in a study of OX40 agonist ivuxolimab in advanced cancers. The table came from immunoSEQ multiplex PCR; TCRdb's copy has only in-frame clones and leaves some out. This sample yields more than 50,000 clones, of which 85% to 90% are seen a single time; around 1.7% belongs to the top ten. The source was CD4+ or CD8+ T cells sorted from blood, collected in a trial of the OX40 agonist ivuxolimab. The receptors stem from an adult with an advanced solid tumor such as melanoma, head and neck, liver or kidney cancer.

This chain connects TRBV18 to TRBJ2-2; a weak D match, TRBD1 (7 bases). This CDR3 spans 14 amino acids. V was trimmed by 3 bases and J by 6 bases, leaving 11 bases between them. In germline, CDR1 is KGHSH, CDR2 LQKENI. The CDR3 here is CASSPEGAPGELFF. CDR3 sequence (DNA): TGTGCCAGCTCACCGGAGGGGGCGCCCGGGGAGCTGTTTTTT.

The chain uses TRBV5-5 and TRBJ2-4; TRBD1 matches 9 bases. Unmatched junction bases numbered 6, after V lost 2 bases and J lost 0 bases. Germline loops: CDR1 SGHKS, CDR2 YYEKEE (reference sequence). CDR3 length: 17 residues. CDR3 residues: CASSFADRGLAKNIQYF. The CDR3 bases are TGTGCCAGCAGCTTTGCTGACAGGGGGTTAGCCAAAAACATTCAGTACTTC.

The chain employs TRBV30 and TRBJ2-5; the match to TRBD1 covers 9 bases. Unmatched junction bases numbered 20, after V lost 4 bases and J lost 2 bases. Germline V lookup: CDR1 GTSNPN, CDR2 SVGIG (reference sequence). CDR3 size: 19 residues. CDR3 loop: CAWKGGADRGLWGQETQYF. The CDR3 coding sequence is TGTGCCTGGAAAGGGGGCGCGGACAGGGGATTGTGGGGGCAAGAGACCCAGTACTTC.

The J gene is TRBJ1-5, the V gene TRBV28; D unresolved. The CDR3 has 16 amino acids. The V and J ends lost 3 bases and 0 bases respectively, with 12 bases between them. From germline, CDR1 is MDHEN and CDR2 SYDVKM. CDR3 in DNA: TGTGCCAGCAGTTTTCCCGGTTTCGATAGCAATCAGCCCCAGCATTTT. Its translation: CASSFPGFDSNQPQHF.

V usage is TRBV2 and J usage is TRBJ2-6, with unresolved D. Trimming cost V 7 bases and J 0 bases, with 10 bases left between them. Germline CDR1 SNHLY, CDR2 FYNNEI. The CDR3 runs 15 residues. CDR3 bases: TGTGCCAGCACCCGAGCAGGCTCTGGGGCCAACGTCCTGACTTTC. It translates to CASTRAGSGANVLTF.

The V gene is TRBV6-5, the J gene TRBJ2-5; tentatively, D is TRBD1 (5 bases). The V end lost 2 bases, the J end lost 1 base, and 8 bases lay between the germline ends. The length of the CDR3 is 14 residues. Germline V CDR1 and CDR2: MNHEY, SVGAGI. The CDR3 is CASSYRTIQETQYF. Here the CDR3 DNA reads TGTGCCAGCAGTTACAGGACAATCCAAGAGACCCAGTACTTC.

The chain recombines TRBV5-4 with TRBJ1-2, with D tentatively TRBD1 (5 bases). Germline CDR1 SGHNT, CDR2 YYREEE (reference sequence). This CDR3 has 12 amino acids. V lost 1 base to trimming and J lost 7 bases, with 8 bases between them. The CDR3 is CASSLLGVGYTF. The CDR3 DNA follows: TGTGCCAGCAGCTTGTTGGGGGTTGGCTACACCTTC.

This clone was seen a few times. The J gene is TRBJ2-7, the V gene TRBV6-6; TRBD1 might be the D (6 bases). The CDR3 totals 13 residues. V lost 6 bases to trimming and J lost 6 bases, with 15 bases between them. Germline V gene data show CDR1 as MNHNY and CDR2 as SVGAGI (reference sequence). Written as DNA, the CDR3 is TGTGCCAGCAGAGTTAGGGGGTCGGGCGAGCAGTACTTC. Its translation: CASRVRGSGEQYF.

The chain has TRBV18 and TRBJ2-1; D might be TRBD1 or TRBD2, each matching 5 bases. The CDR3 contains 11 residues. Trimming pared 6 bases from V and 10 bases from J, leaving 10 bases between. Germline V CDR1 and CDR2: KGHSH, LQKENI. The CDR3 DNA sequence: TGTGCCAGCTCCACACGGGGCGAGCAGTTCTTC. It is translated as CASSTRGEQFF.

The chain combines TRBV9 with TRBJ1-2; D is undetermined. Trimming removed 5 bases from V and 0 bases from J, with 5 bases in between. The CDR3 is 12 amino acids. From germline, CDR1 is SGDLS and CDR2 YYNGEE. CDR3 amino acids: CASRYTNYGYTF. The CDR3 DNA follows: TGTGCCAGCAGGTATACTAACTATGGCTACACCTTC.

J is TRBJ1-1 and V is TRBV9; D uncertain. The CDR3 covers 15 residues. Germline lookup yields CDR1 SGDLS and CDR2 YYNGEE. The ends were cut back, 4 bases at V and 1 base at J, with 14 bases in the middle. The CDR3 nucleotides are TGTGCCAGCAGCTTCCGCCAGGACCCGAACACTGAAGCTTTCTTT. Translating it yields CASSFRQDPNTEAFF. The variable domain in full, with the rest retrieved from reference TRBV9 and TRBJ1-1, is DSGVTQTPKHLITATGQRVTLRCSPRSGDLSVYWYQQSLDQGLQFLIQYYNGEERAKGNILERFSAQQFPDLHSELNLSSLELGDSALYFCASSFRQDPNTEAFFGQGTRLTVV.

The chain couples TRBV19 to TRBJ2-3, with 7 bases matching TRBD2. Germline trimming cut 0 bases from V and 0 bases from J; bases unmatched to any gene: 6. Germline CDR1 LNHDA, CDR2 SQIVND (reference sequence). This CDR3 region has 17 residues. The DNA for the CDR3 is TGTGCCAGTAGTATAGAGAAAATCGGGAGGAGCACAGATACGCAGTATTTT. Translation: CASSIEKIGRSTDTQYF.

This sequence joins TRBV5-4 and TRBJ2-5; 11 bases agree with TRBD2. Per the germline V gene, CDR1 is SGHNT and CDR2 is YYREEE (reference sequence). J lost 5 bases, V lost 0 bases, and 3 bases had no gene match. The CDR3 runs to 15 residues. CDR3 region: CASSLGLAGSETQYF. The CDR3 coding sequence is TGTGCCAGCAGCTTGGGACTAGCGGGAAGCGAGACCCAGTACTTC.

The rearrangement links TRBV7-9 to TRBJ1-3; no definite D call. The germline V gene has CDR1 SEHNR and CDR2 FQNEAQ (reference sequence). The CDR3 runs 12 residues. The ends were cut back, 5 bases at V and 8 bases at J, with 10 bases in the middle. As DNA, the CDR3 is TGTGCCAGCAGCCCAACCGGTCACACCATATATTTT. Translation gives CASSPTGHTIYF.

The CDR3 DNA is TGTGCCAGTAGTATTCAGGCCGGTACCAACACTGAAGCTTTCTTT. Protein product: CASSIQAGTNTEAFF. This sequence joins TRBV19 and TRBJ1-1; D is ambiguous. Per germline, CDR1 LNHDA and CDR2 SQIVND (reference sequence). Trimming removed 3 bases from V and 2 bases from J, with 13 bases in between. The CDR3 is 15 residues long.

V and J are TRBV19 and TRBJ1-1, with D possibly matching TRBD1 (6 bases). This CDR3 is built from 15 residues. Germline CDR1 and CDR2: LNHDA and SQIVND (reference sequence). Deletions cut 11 bases from V and 5 bases from J, with 24 bases between. The CDR3 loop is CAGGQQVVGWTEAFF. The CDR3 DNA sequence: TGTGCCGGGGGGCAACAGGTGGTAGGTTGGACTGAAGCTTTCTTT.

This clone is a singleton in its sample. The V call is TRBV28, the J call TRBJ1-3; no firm D call. Looked up from germline, CDR1 is MDHEN and CDR2 is SYDVKM. The CDR3 consists of 16 residues. V was cut by 3 bases and J by 0 bases, with 12 bases left in between. The chain's CDR3 is CASSLLDGRSGNTIYF. CDR3 nucleotide sequence: TGTGCCAGCAGTTTGCTGGACGGACGCTCTGGAAACACCATATATTTT.

The rearrangement uses TRBV6-5 and TRBJ1-5; D uncertain. The germline V and J ends were trimmed by 5 bases and 4 bases, with 6 bases remaining between them. In germline, CDR1 is MNHEY, CDR2 SVGAGI. The CDR3 is 12 amino acids. In DNA, the CDR3 is TGTGCCAGCAGTACAACGAATCAGCCCCAGCATTTT. Translation gives CASSTTNQPQHF.

The rearrangement uses TRBV7-2 and TRBJ2-7, with TRBD1 matching 7 bases. After removal of 5 bases from V and 2 bases from J, the junction contained 12 bases not matched to a gene. CDR1 SGHTA and CDR2 FQGNSA come from the germline V gene. The CDR3 is 16 residues long. The DNA of the CDR3 is TGTGCCAGCAGCCCACAGACAGGGTATGGTACCTACGAGCAGTACTTC. This codes for CASSPQTGYGTYEQYF.

This chain connects TRBV27 to TRBJ2-2; D possibly corresponds to TRBD2 (5 bases). There are 14 residues in the CDR3. Germline-derived CDR1 and CDR2 are MNHEY and SMNVEV (reference sequence). V was trimmed by 6 bases and J by 4 bases, leaving 12 bases between them. The DNA of the CDR3 is TGTGCCAGCAGAAGCGGCCGGGTCACCGGGGAGCTGTTTTTT. Its translation is CASRSGRVTGELFF.